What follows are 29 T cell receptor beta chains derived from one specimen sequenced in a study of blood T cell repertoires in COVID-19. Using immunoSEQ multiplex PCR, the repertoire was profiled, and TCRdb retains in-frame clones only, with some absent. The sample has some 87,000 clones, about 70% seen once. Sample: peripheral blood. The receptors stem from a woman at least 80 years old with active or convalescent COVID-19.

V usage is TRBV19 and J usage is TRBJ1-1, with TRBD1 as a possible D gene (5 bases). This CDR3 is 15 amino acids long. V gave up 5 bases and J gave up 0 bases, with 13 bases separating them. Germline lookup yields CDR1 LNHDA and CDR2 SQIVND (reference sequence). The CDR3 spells CASSLSGLMNTEAFF. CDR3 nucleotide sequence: TGTGCCAGTAGTCTATCGGGACTCATGAACACTGAAGCTTTCTTT.

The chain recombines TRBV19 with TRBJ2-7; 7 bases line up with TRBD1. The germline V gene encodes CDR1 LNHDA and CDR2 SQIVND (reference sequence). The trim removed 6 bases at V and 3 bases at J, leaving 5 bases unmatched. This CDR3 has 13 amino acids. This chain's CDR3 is CASSPGQYYEQYF. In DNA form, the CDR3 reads TGTGCCAGTAGCCCGGGACAGTACTACGAGCAGTACTTC. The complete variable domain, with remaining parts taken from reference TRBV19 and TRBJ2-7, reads DGGITQSPKYLFRKEGQNVTLSCEQNLNHDAMYWYRQDPGQGLRLIYYSQIVNDFQKGDIAEGYSVSREKKESFPLTVTSAQKNPTAFYLCASSPGQYYEQYFGPGTRLTVT.

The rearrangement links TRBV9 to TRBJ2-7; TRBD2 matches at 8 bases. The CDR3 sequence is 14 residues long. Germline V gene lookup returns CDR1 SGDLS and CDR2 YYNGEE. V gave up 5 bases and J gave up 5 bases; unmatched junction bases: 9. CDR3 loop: CASSPRGGRDEQYF. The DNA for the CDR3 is TGTGCCAGCAGTCCCCGCGGGGGGCGCGACGAGCAGTACTTC.

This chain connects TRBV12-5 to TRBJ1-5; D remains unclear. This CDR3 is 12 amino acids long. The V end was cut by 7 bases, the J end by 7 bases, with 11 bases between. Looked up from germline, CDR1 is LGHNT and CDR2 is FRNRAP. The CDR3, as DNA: TGTGCTAGTGCCCTAGACGAGCAGCCCCAGCATTTT. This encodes CASALDEQPQHF.

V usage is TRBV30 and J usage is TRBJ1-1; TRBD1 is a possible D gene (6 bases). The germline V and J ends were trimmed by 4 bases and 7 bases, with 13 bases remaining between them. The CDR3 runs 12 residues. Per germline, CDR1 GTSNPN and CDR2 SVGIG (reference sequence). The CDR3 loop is CAWTRGVGEAFF. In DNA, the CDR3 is TGTGCCTGGACCAGGGGAGTTGGTGAAGCTTTCTTT.

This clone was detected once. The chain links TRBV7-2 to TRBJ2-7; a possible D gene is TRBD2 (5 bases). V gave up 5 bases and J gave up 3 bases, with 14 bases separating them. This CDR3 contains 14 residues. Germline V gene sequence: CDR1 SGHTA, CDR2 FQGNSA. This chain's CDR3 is CASSLGGQDYEQYF. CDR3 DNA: TGTGCCAGCAGCCTGGGCGGGCAGGACTACGAGCAGTACTTC.

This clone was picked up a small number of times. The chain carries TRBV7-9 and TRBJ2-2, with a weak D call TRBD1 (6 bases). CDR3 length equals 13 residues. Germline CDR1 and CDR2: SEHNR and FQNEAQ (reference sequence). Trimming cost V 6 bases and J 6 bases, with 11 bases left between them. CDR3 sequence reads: CASRPPGAGELFF. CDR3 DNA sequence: TGTGCCAGCAGGCCCCCAGGGGCCGGGGAGCTGTTTTTT.

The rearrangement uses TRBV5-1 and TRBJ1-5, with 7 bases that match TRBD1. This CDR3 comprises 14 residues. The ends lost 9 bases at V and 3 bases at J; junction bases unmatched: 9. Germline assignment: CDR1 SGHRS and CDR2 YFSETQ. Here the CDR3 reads CATPRQGLNQPQHF. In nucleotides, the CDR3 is TGCGCCACTCCAAGACAGGGACTCAATCAGCCCCAGCATTTT.

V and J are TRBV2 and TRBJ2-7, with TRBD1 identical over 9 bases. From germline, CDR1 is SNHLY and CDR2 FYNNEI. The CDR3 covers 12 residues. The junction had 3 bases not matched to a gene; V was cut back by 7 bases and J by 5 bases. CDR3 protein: CASTQGANEQYF. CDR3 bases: TGTGCCAGCACACAGGGGGCTAACGAGCAGTACTTC.

CDR3 amino acids: CASSDSTSSGGEQFF. The CDR3 DNA reads as TGTGCCAGCAGTGACTCGACTTCCTCTGGTGGTGAGCAGTTCTTC. The V and J genes are TRBV6-4 and TRBJ2-1, with D hard to call. This CDR3 is 15 amino acids long. Between the trimmed V and J ends, which lost 0 bases and 9 bases, there was a span of 15 bases. Germline CDR1 reads MRHNA; CDR2 reads SNTAGT.

CDR3 bases: TGTGCCAGCAGCCCCGGGGACAGGGGGCAGCAGTACTTC. Translation gives CASSPGDRGQQYF. The chain combines TRBV28 with TRBJ2-7; 12 nucleotides line up with TRBD1. The V gene's germline CDR1 is MDHEN and CDR2 SYDVKM. Germline trimming cut 6 bases from V and 8 bases from J; bases unmatched to any gene: 5. The CDR3 is made up of 13 amino acids.

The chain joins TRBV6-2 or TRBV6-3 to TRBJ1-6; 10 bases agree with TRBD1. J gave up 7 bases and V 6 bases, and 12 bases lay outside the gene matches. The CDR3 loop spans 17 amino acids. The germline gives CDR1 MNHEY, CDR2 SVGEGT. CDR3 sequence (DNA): TGTGCCAGCAGCTTCGACAGGGGGCGGCATCCCAATTCACCCCTCCACTTT. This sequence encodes CASSFDRGRHPNSPLHF.

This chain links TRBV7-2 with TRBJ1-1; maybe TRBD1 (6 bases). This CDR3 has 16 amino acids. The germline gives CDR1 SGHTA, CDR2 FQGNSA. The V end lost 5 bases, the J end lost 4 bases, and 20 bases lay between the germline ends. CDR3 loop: CASSVRGAGRITEAFF. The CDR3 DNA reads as TGTGCCAGCAGCGTCAGGGGCGCAGGCAGAATCACTGAAGCTTTCTTT.

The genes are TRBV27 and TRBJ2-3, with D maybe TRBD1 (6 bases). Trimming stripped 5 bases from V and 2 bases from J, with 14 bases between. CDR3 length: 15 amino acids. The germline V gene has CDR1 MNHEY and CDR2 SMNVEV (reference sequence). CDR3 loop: CASSARTDTTDTQYF. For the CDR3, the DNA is TGTGCCAGCAGTGCACGGACAGACACCACAGATACGCAGTATTTT.

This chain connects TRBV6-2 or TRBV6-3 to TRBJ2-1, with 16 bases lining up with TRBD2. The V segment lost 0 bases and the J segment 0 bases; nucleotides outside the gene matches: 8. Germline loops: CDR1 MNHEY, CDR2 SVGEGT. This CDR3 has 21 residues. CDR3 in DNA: TGTGCCAGCAGTTACTCCTCGGGACTAGCGGGGGGGTCTAACTCCTACAATGAGCAGTTCTTC. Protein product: CASSYSSGLAGGSNSYNEQFF.

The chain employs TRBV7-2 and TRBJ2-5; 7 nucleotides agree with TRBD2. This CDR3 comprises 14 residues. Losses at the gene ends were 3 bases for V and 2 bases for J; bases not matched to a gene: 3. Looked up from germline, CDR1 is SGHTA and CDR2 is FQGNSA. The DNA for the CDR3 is TGTGCCAGCAGCTTTTGGGGGGGGCAAGAGACCCAGTACTTC. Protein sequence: CASSFWGGQETQYF.

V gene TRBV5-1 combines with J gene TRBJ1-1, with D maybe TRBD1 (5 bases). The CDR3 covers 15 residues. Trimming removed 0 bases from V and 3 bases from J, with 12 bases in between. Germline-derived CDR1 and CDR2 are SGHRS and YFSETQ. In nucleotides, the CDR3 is TGCGCCAGCAGCTTGGTTCAGGGCGGAGACACTGAAGCTTTCTTT. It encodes CASSLVQGGDTEAFF.

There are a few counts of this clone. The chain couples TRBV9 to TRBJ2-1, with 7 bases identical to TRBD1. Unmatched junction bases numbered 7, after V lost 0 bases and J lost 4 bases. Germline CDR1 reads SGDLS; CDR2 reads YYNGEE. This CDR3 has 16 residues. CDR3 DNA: TGTGCCAGCAGCGTAGAATCGTCAGGGGGTTACAATGAGCAGTTCTTC. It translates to CASSVESSGGYNEQFF.

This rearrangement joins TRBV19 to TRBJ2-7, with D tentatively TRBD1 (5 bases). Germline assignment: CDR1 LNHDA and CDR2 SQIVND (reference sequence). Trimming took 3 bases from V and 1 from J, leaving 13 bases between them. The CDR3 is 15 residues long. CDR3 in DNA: TGTGCCAGTAGTATGAAAGGGGAACCTTCCTACGAGCAGTACTTC. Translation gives CASSMKGEPSYEQYF.

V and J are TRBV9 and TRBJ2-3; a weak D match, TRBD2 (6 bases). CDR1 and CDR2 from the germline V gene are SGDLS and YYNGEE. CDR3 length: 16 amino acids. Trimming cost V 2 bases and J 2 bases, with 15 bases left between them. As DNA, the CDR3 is TGTGCCAGCAGCGTCGGGACTGCCAGATTCACAGATACGCAGTATTTT. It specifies CASSVGTARFTDTQYF.

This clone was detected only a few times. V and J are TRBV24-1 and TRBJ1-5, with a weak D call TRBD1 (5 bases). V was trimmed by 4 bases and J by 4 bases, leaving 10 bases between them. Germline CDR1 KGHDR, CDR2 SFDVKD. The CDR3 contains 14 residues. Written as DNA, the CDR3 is TGTGCCACCAGTGAACCCGGACAAAATCAGCCCCAGCATTTT. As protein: CATSEPGQNQPQHF.

The CDR3 region is CASRSQGEQGEQYF. In DNA, the CDR3 is TGCGCCAGCAGATCTCAGGGGGAACAGGGCGAGCAGTACTTC. The V gene is TRBV10-2, the J gene TRBJ2-7, with 7 bases that match TRBD1. V lost 6 bases and J lost 6; bases outside the gene matches: 11. The CDR3 loop spans 14 amino acids. Germline assignment: CDR1 WSHSY and CDR2 SAAADI.

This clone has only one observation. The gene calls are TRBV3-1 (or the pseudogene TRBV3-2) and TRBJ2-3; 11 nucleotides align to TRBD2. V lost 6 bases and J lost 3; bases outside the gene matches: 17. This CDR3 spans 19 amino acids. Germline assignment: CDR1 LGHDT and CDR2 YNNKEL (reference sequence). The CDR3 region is CASSKRTGRASGGTDTQYF. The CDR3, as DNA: TGTGCCAGCAGTAAAAGGACAGGGAGGGCTAGCGGGGGGACAGATACGCAGTATTTT.

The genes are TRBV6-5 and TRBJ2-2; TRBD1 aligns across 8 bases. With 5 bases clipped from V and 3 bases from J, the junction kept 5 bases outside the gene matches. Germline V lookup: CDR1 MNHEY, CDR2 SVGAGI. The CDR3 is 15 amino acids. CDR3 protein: CASSTETGDTGELFF. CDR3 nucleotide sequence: TGTGCCAGCAGTACCGAGACAGGGGACACCGGGGAGCTGTTTTTT.

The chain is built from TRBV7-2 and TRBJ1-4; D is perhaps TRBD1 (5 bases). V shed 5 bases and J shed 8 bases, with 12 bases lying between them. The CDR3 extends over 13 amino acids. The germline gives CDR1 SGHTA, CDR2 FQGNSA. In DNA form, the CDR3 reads TGTGCCAGCAGCCGGCGGGGGGGAGAAAAACTGTTTTTT. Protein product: CASSRRGGEKLFF.

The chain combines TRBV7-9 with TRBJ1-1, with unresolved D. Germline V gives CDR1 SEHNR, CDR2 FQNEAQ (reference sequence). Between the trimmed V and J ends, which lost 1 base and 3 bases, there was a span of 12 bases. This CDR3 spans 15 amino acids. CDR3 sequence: CASSLGEVGDTEAFF. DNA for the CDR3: TGTGCCAGCAGCTTAGGGGAGGTAGGAGACACTGAAGCTTTCTTT.

CDR3 loop: CASSFLQGAIPYF. In nucleotides, the CDR3 is TGTGCCAGCAGCTTCTTACAGGGGGCGATCCCTTACTTC. The chain links TRBV7-8 to TRBJ2-5, with 9 bases matching TRBD1. V dropped 3 bases and J dropped 14; count of bases not matched to a gene: 10. The germline V gene has CDR1 SGHVS and CDR2 FQNEAQ. The CDR3 covers 13 residues.

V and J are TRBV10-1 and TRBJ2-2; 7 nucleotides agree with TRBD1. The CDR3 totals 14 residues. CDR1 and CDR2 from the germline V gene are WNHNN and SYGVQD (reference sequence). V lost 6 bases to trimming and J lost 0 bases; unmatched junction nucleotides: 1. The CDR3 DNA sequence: TGCGCCAGCAGGACAGGGTCGAACACCGGGGAGCTGTTTTTT. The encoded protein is CASRTGSNTGELFF.

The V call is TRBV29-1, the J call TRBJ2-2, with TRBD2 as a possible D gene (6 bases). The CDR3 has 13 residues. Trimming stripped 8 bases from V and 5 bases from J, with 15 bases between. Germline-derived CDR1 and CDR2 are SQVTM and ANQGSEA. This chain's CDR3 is CSTRTTGTGELFF. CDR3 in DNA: TGCAGCACCCGGACTACCGGAACCGGGGAGCTGTTTTTT.